The table lists the clone carrying this T cell receptor beta chain with a few counts. Its antigen is unknown. TCRdb re-called the reads with MiXCR, one entry per CDR3 protein. This table holds some 440,000 distinct CDR3 sequences, approximately 31% found once. The data are from a study of T cell repertoires in cytomegalovirus infection. The overall study: The public TCR beta signatures pointed to both CMV infection and matching HLA type.

Findings and caveats of the study: CMV-specific TCR beta clonotypes restricted by HLA-C dominated the ex vivo response. Summed frequency of public TCR beta families distinguished CMV carriers with the relevant HLA.

This receptor was taken from a human donor in good health (CMV status not recorded). Some clones in this sample may be carry-over from other donors' samples. The specimen was PBMCs.

For the CDR3, the DNA is TGTGCTCACCAGGGCAGGATGAACACTGAAGCTTTCTTT. This gives the protein CAHQGRMNTEAFF. The chain uses TRBV6-8 and TRBJ1-1; maybe TRBD1 (5 bases). The CDR3 runs 13 residues. Germline assignment: CDR1 MNHGY and CDR2 SAAAGT.